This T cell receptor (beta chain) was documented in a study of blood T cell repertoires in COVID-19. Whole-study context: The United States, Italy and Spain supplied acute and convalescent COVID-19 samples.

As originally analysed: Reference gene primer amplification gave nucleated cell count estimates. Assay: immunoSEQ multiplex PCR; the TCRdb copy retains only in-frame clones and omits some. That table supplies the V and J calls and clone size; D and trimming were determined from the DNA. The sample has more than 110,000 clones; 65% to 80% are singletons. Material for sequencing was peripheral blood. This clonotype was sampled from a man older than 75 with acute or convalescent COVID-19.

CDR3 sequence (DNA): TGTGCCAGTAGTGTCAGGGGAATTGGCTACACCTTC. Translating it yields CASSVRGIGYTF. The rearrangement joins TRBV19 to TRBJ1-2; a weak D match, TRBD1 (6 bases). The germline CDR1 and CDR2 sequences are LNHDA and SQIVND (reference sequence). This CDR3 is 12 amino acids long. Between the trimmed V and J ends, which lost 5 bases and 7 bases, there was a span of 11 bases.